This is a list of T cell receptor beta chains from one sample in a study of cytotoxic CD8 clonotypes in ibrutinib-treated CLL. Method: immunoSEQ multiplex PCR; TCRdb's copy keeps in-frame clones and lacks some. The top ten hold 3% to 3.5% of the sample, which has approximately 160,000 clones, around nine tenths seen once. The material was PBMCs, obtained at disease progression, from a patient treated with ibrutinib. All receptors derive from a human donor with chronic lymphocytic leukemia. Each CDR3 is given with its conserved first and last residue. A D gene is named only where the DNA matches it firmly. Where a row states a size, it is once, few, many or the class of an expanded clone; other rows omit it.

>-|TRBV7-9|TRBD2|14|TRBJ2-7
TGTGCCAGCAGACTAGCGGGAGGGGTTGACGAGCAGTACTTC
CASRLAGGVDEQYF
>-|TRBV19|TRBD2|14|TRBJ2-7
TGTGCCAGTAGTCGGGCTAGCGGGAGTAACGAGCAGTACTTC
CASSRASGSNEQYF
>-|TRBV4-1|TRBD1|18|TRBJ1-1
TGCGCCAGCAGCCAAGAACCGGGACAGGGTTATGGGAAAACTGAAGCTTTCTTT
CASSQEPGQGYGKTEAFF
>-|TRBV5-1|TRBD2|16|TRBJ2-7
TGCGCCAGCAGATACAGCACGGGACTATCCAAGGTAGAGCAGTACTTC
CASRYSTGLSKVEQYF
>-|TRBV5-6|TRBD1|18|TRBJ2-4
TGTGCCAGCAGCTTGTGGGACAGGGGGCGCGGGGGTAGAAACATTCAGTACTTC
CASSLWDRGRGGRNIQYF
>-|TRBV18|-|14|TRBJ2-7
TGTGCCAGCTCACCACCTACCCGGACCTACGAGCAGTACTTC
CASSPPTRTYEQYF
>-|TRBV20-1|-|11|TRBJ1-2
TGCAGTGCGGGGCGGGGGCAGGTCTACACCTTC
CSAGRGQVYTF
>-|TRBV5-1|-|14|TRBJ1-2
TGCGCCAGCTCGGGCGGCGGACCTAACTATGGCTACACCTTC
CASSGGGPNYGYTF
>-|TRBV6-5|-|15|TRBJ1-5
TGTGCCAGCAGTTACTCGATAGGGGGCAATCAGCCCCAGCATTTT
CASSYSIGGNQPQHF
>few|TRBV4-1|-|13|TRBJ1-5
TGCGCCAGCAGCCAAGATTGGGATCAGCCCCAGCATTTT
CASSQDWDQPQHF
>-|TRBV25-1|TRBD2|14|TRBJ2-3
TGTGCCAGCCGGACTAGCGGTGGAACAGATACGCAGTATTTT
CASRTSGGTDTQYF
>once|TRBV7-2|TRBD1|15|TRBJ1-2
TGTGCCAGCACCACTTTCCCCGAGGGGGCCTATGGCTACACCTTC
CASTTFPEGAYGYTF
>-|TRBV4-2|-|12|TRBJ1-2
TGTGCCAGCAGCCCCGAAGGTAAAGGCTACACCTTC
CASSPEGKGYTF
>-|TRBV6-1|TRBD1|13|TRBJ1-2
TGTGCCAGCAGGGGGACAGGGGGCGATGGCTACACCTTC
CASRGTGGDGYTF
>-|TRBV5-6|TRBD1|17|TRBJ2-7
TGTGCCAGCAGCCCGATAGACCGGGACAGCAGTTCCTACGAGCAGTACTTC
CASSPIDRDSSSYEQYF
>-|TRBV25-1|-|15|TRBJ2-3
TGTGCCAGCAGCCGGGGCAGGGTGTGGACAGATACGCAGTATTTT
CASSRGRVWTDTQYF
>-|TRBV9|TRBD1|14|TRBJ2-5
TGTGCCAGCAGCGTAACCACAGGGGGAGAGACCCAGTACTTC
CASSVTTGGETQYF
>-|TRBV19|TRBD1|16|TRBJ2-7
TGTGCCAGTAGTACCCCCCCGGGACAGGGCTCCTACGAGCAGTACTTC
CASSTPPGQGSYEQYF
>-|TRBV4-1|-|16|TRBJ1-2
TGCGCCAGCAGCCAAGACATCGCCGCTGACGGGCATGGCTACACCTTC
CASSQDIAADGHGYTF
>-|TRBV9|TRBD2|15|TRBJ2-5
TGTGCCAGCAGCCCCCTAGCGGGAGTTGGGGAGACCCAGTACTTC
CASSPLAGVGETQYF
>once|TRBV23-1|-|17|TRBJ1-2
TGCGCCAGCAGTCAATCACGCAACGGGGGAGCTAACTATGGCTACACCTTC
CASSQSRNGGANYGYTF
>-|TRBV5-1|-|16|TRBJ2-1
TGCGCCAGCAGCTGGGACCCTGCCGGATCCCATAATGAGCAGTTCTTC
CASSWDPAGSHNEQFF
>-|TRBV30|-|14|TRBJ1-5
TGTGCCTGGAGTAAGGGGAAATTACCCCAGCCCCAGCATTTT
CAWSKGKLPQPQHF
>-|TRBV30|-|17|TRBJ2-7
TGTGCCTGGAGTCCAATCTCGACAGGGGAGGGCTCCTACGAGCAGTACTTC
CAWSPISTGEGSYEQYF